One sample yielded the 10 T cell receptor beta chains listed below, sequenced in a study of prognosis after radiotherapy for stage I lung cancer. The TCR beta CDR3 region was amplified from genomic DNA, with two rounds of multiplex PCR being used for the amplification. Amplification during the initial PCR round employed primers specific to each TRBV and TRBJ gene. TCRdb reprocessed the multiplex PCR reads via MiXCR and lists one record per CDR3 protein. The table has some 19,000 distinct CDR3 sequences, roughly half seen once; the top ten hold approximately 30%. This specimen was PBMCs, taken before or after stereotactic body radiation therapy (not recorded which). The receptors shown here come from a donor over 45 with non-small cell lung cancer.

This clonotype was seen only a few times. The junction differs from germline at one of its ends, possibly a read error. The chain has TRBV15 and TRBJ2-2; no definite D call. This CDR3 comprises 14 residues. The V gene's germline CDR1 is LNHNV and CDR2 YYDKDF (reference sequence). CDR3 DNA sequence: TGTGCCACCGGCAGAGATTCTGCAGCCGGGGAGCTGTTTTTT. It specifies CATGRDSAAGELFF.

In its sample, this clonotype was seen many times. The chain uses TRBV5-6 and TRBJ2-7, with D perhaps given as TRBD1 or TRBD2 (5 bases each). Germline V CDR1 and CDR2: SGHDT, YYEEEE. The CDR3 is 15 residues long. V lost 1 base to trimming and J lost 5 bases, with 16 bases between them. Written as DNA, the CDR3 is TGTGCCAGCAGCTTGTTGACAGTGCGGGTTGACGAGCAGTACTTC. Translation gives CASSLLTVRVDEQYF. Combining the CDR3 with reference TRBV5-6 and TRBJ2-7 gives the whole variable domain DAGVTQSPTHLIKTRGQQVTLRCSPKSGHDTVSWYQQALGQGPQFIFQYYEEEERQRGNFPDRFSGHQFPNYSSELNVNALLLGDSALYLCASSLLTVRVDEQYFGPGTRLTVT.

As concerns this clonotype: Relative to the germline gene, one junction end is altered; a read error may explain this. The chain uses TRBV6-6 and TRBJ1-6; 7 bases agree with TRBD1. Germline lookup yields CDR1 MNHNY and CDR2 SVGAGI (reference sequence). CDR3 size: 18 residues. CDR3: CASSYSGVGGAENSPLNF. In DNA form, the CDR3 reads TGTGCCAGCAGTTACTCAGGAGTAGGGGGCGCGGAGAATTCACCCCTCAACTTT.

This clonotype was counted ten times or more. This chain uses TRBV28 with TRBJ2-7; D is undetermined. The germline V and J ends were trimmed by 6 bases and 2 bases, with 14 bases remaining between them. Germline-derived CDR1 and CDR2 are MDHEN and SYDVKM. The CDR3 covers 14 residues. The CDR3 bases are TGTGCCAGCAGCCCCCCGGGCCAACCCTACGAGCAGTACTTC. This codes for CASSPPGQPYEQYF.

Comments on this clonotype: A junction end diverges from the germline sequence, so it may reflect a read error. The V call is TRBV12-3 or TRBV12-4, the J call TRBJ2-3, with D perhaps being TRBD1 or TRBD2 (5 bases each). The CDR3 spans 15 residues. The CDR3 DNA is TGTGCCACCAGCAAGAATGGGGGTAGCACAGATACTCAGTATTTT. This sequence encodes CATSKNGGSTDTQYF.

This chain uses TRBV28 with TRBJ1-1, with D perhaps TRBD1 (5 bases). This CDR3 comprises 14 residues. V was clipped by 6 bases and J by 3 bases, with 14 bases between them. Looked up from germline, CDR1 is MDHEN and CDR2 is SYDVKM. The CDR3 coding sequence is TGTGCCAGCAGGCGTGGGGGGTTGGACACTGAAGCTTTCTTT. This encodes CASRRGGLDTEAFF.

The sample holds many counts of this clonotype. This chain connects TRBV6-5 to TRBJ1-1; D uncertain. The CDR3 length is 14 residues. V lost 2 bases and J lost 10, with 17 bases in between. Germline CDR1 MNHEY, CDR2 SVGAGI. The DNA for the CDR3 is TGTGCCAGCAGTTACATAGGCGGAATGGATGGAGCTTTCTTT. It translates to CASSYIGGMDGAFF.

This clonotype was seen many times. Germline and junction disagree at one end, which may indicate a read error. J is TRBJ1-6 and V is TRBV6-1; maybe TRBD1 (5 bases). The CDR3 covers 14 residues. Germline V gene sequence: CDR1 MNHNS, CDR2 SASEGT. The CDR3: CACSEEGRRSPLHF. In DNA form, the CDR3 reads TGTGCCTGCAGTGAGGAGGGGCGACGTTCACCTCTCCACTTT.

A note on this clonotype: Since a much larger clone is just one base distant, this may be a read error. The chain uses TRBV6-1 and TRBJ1-3; D call uncertain. Deletions cut 6 bases from V and 3 bases from J, with 18 bases between. CDR1 and CDR2 (germline): MNHNS, SASEGT. The CDR3 is made up of 16 amino acids. DNA for the CDR3: TGTGCCAGCAGAACAGACGGTAGAGCTGATGGAAACACCATATATTTT. Its translation is CASRTDGRADGNTIYF.

This clonotype has at least ten counts. CDR3 loop: CASSNAWGPTGKLFF. In DNA, the CDR3 is TGTGCCAGCAGCAATGCGTGGGGACCCACGGGAAAACTGTTTTTT. The V gene is TRBV28, the J gene TRBJ1-4; possibly TRBD1 for D (5 bases). The CDR3 sequence is 15 residues long. Germline V gene data show CDR1 as MDHEN and CDR2 as SYDVKM. Trimming cost V 6 bases and J 10 bases, with 21 bases left between them.